The present T cell receptor beta chain was sequenced within a study of cytotoxic CD8 clonotypes in ibrutinib-treated CLL. General study results and limits: Treatment saw public clonotypes, which were uncommon, either contract or stay stable.

As concerns this clone: No antigen is known for it.

Sequencing sought depths of 1 in 200,000 to 1 in 1 million T cells. The table came from immunoSEQ multiplex PCR; TCRdb's copy has only in-frame clones and leaves some out. This sample has 250,000 to 350,000 clones, with roughly three quarters found just once. The CDR3 loop spans 17 amino acids. Germline CDR1 MGHDK, CDR2 SYGVNS. The V gene end was trimmed by 3 bases and the J gene end by 6 bases; junction bases not matched to a gene: 14. From cryopreserved PBMCs came roughly 2 micrograms of genomic DNA used for TCR beta libraries. The receptor was isolated from a human donor with chronic lymphocytic leukemia. The rearrangement links TRBV25-1 to TRBJ1-2, with TRBD1 matching over 9 bases. The sequencing used PBMCs, collected at disease progression, from a patient treated with ibrutinib. CDR3 loop: CASSDPWPGTGQDGYTF. The DNA for the CDR3 is TGTGCCAGCAGTGACCCCTGGCCGGGGACAGGGCAAGATGGCTACACCTTC.